The 8 T cell receptor beta chains below all came from one sample that was sequenced in a study of cytomegalovirus exposure and HLA in healthy donors. The primer mix had 60 Vbeta and 13 Jbeta primers. The table came from immunoSEQ multiplex PCR; TCRdb's copy has only in-frame clones and leaves some out. This sample yields over 100,000 clones, of which 75% to 80% are seen a single time; 2.5% to 3.5% belongs to the top ten. Sample: PBMCs. These receptors came from a woman aged 25 to 39 in good health and CMV-seropositive.

The chain links TRBV7-9 to TRBJ1-1, with D perhaps matching TRBD1 (5 bases). Per the germline V gene, CDR1 is SEHNR and CDR2 is FQNEAQ (reference sequence). The CDR3 consists of 14 residues. The V end was cut by 3 bases, the J end by 1 base, with 9 bases between. CDR3 sequence reads: CASSFGQENTEAFF. The CDR3, as DNA: TGTGCCAGCAGCTTCGGACAAGAGAACACTGAAGCTTTCTTT.

The chain combines TRBV19 with TRBJ1-4; 10 nucleotides align to TRBD1. There are 16 residues in the CDR3. V lost 6 bases and J lost 7; bases outside the gene matches: 11. The V gene's germline CDR1 is LNHDA and CDR2 SQIVND (reference sequence). CDR3 DNA sequence: TGTGCCAGTAGGCGACAGGGGGCGCTATTTGGTGAAAAACTGTTTTTT. As protein: CASRRQGALFGEKLFF. Based on the CDR3 plus reference TRBV19 and TRBJ1-4, the full variable domain is DGGITQSPKYLFRKEGQNVTLSCEQNLNHDAMYWYRQDPGQGLRLIYYSQIVNDFQKGDIAEGYSVSREKKESFPLTVTSAQKNPTAFYLCASRRQGALFGEKLFFGSGTQLSVL.

A remark on this clone: One end of the junction is discordant with germline, which a read error may explain. The V gene is TRBV7-9, the J gene TRBJ2-6; D unresolved. This CDR3 region has 13 residues. CDR1 is SEHNR, CDR2 FQNEAQ, per germline (reference sequence). CDR3 sequence reads: CSSSNSGANVLTF. DNA of the CDR3: TGTTCCAGCAGTAACTCTGGGGCCAACGTCCTGACTTTC.

This chain uses TRBV6-6 with TRBJ1-2; the D gene is possibly TRBD1 (6 bases). CDR3 length: 14 amino acids. The germline V and J ends were trimmed by 6 bases and 3 bases, with 14 bases remaining between them. The germline V gene has CDR1 MNHNY and CDR2 SVGAGI (reference sequence). CDR3 DNA: TGTGCCAGCAGCGCACGGCAGGGGCACTATGGCTACACCTTC. The encoded protein is CASSARQGHYGYTF.

This chain links TRBV27 with TRBJ2-1; D call uncertain. The CDR3 is 15 amino acids. Trimming removed 6 bases at V and 6 bases at J, with 18 bases between. The germline V gene encodes CDR1 MNHEY and CDR2 SMNVEV (reference sequence). This CDR3 is CASSLVPERGNEQFF. The CDR3 coding sequence is TGTGCCAGCAGCCTGGTCCCCGAGCGAGGCAATGAGCAGTTCTTC.

The rearrangement uses TRBV5-1 and TRBJ2-2; 11 nucleotides agree with TRBD2. V shed 2 bases, J shed 4 bases, and the junction held 4 bases outside the gene matches. CDR3 length: 16 residues. Germline V lookup: CDR1 SGHRS, CDR2 YFSETQ. Written as DNA, the CDR3 is TGCGCCAGCAGCTTAGTTGGACTAGCGGGCACCGGGGAGCTGTTTTTT. Translated, it gives CASSLVGLAGTGELFF.

The rearrangement links TRBV11-2 to TRBJ2-5, with D tentatively TRBD1 (5 bases). The ends were cut back, 1 base at V and 1 base at J, with 16 bases in the middle. Per germline, CDR1 SGHAT and CDR2 FQNNGV. This CDR3 has 17 residues. The CDR3 sequence: CASSLGVRRVTQETQYF. The CDR3 coding sequence is TGTGCCAGCAGCTTAGGCGTTCGCAGGGTTACCCAAGAGACCCAGTACTTC.

The chain carries TRBV19 and TRBJ1-5, with D possibly matching TRBD1 (5 bases). Trimming removed 9 bases from V and 7 bases from J, with 13 bases in between. Germline CDR1 and CDR2: LNHDA and SQIVND (reference sequence). The CDR3 extends over 12 amino acids. CDR3 sequence reads: CASDSLGQPQHF. The CDR3 DNA reads TGTGCCAGCGACAGTTTAGGGCAGCCCCAGCATTTT.